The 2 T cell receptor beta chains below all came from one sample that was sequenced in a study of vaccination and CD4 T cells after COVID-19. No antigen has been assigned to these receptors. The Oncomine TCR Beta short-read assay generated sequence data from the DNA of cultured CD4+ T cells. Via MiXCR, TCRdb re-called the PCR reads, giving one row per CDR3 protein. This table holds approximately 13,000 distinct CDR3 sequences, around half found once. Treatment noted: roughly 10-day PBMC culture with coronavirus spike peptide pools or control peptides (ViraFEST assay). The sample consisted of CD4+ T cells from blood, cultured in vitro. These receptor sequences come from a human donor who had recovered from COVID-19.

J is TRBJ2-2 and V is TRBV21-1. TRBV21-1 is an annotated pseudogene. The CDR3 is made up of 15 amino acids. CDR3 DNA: TGTGCCAGCAGCTTATCCAGGCCGAACACCGGGGAGCTGTTTTTT. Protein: CASSLSRPNTGELFF.

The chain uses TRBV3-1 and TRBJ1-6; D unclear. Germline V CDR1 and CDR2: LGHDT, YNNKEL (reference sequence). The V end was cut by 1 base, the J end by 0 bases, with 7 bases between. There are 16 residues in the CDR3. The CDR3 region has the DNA TGTGCCAGCAGCCAAGGATCCGGCTCCTATAATTCACCCCTCCACTTT. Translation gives CASSQGSGSYNSPLHF.